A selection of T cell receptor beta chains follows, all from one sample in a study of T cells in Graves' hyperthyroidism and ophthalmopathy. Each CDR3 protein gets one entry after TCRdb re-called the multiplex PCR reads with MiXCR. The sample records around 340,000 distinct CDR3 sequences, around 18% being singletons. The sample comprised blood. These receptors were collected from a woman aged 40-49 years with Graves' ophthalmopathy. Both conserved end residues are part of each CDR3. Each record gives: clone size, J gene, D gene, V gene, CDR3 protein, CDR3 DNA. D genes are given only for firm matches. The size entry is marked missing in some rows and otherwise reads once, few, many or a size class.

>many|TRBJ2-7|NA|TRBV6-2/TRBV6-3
CASSYPPYEQYF
TGTGCCAGCAGTTACCCTCCATACGAGCAGTACTTC
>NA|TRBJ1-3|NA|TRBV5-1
CASSLGHGGGNTIYF
TGCGCCAGCAGCTTGGGACATGGAGGAGGAAACACCATATATTTT
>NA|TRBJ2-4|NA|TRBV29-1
CSVNCGRENIQYF
TGCAGCGTTAACTGTGGCAGGGAGAACATTCAGTACTTC
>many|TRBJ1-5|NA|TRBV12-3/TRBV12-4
CASSFRDQPQHF
TGTGCCAGCAGTTTCAGAGATCAGCCCCAGCATTTT
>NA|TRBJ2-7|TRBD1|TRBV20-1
CSAKTGTATYEQYF
TGCAGTGCTAAAACCGGGACAGCCACCTACGAGCAGTACTTC
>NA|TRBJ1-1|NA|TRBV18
CASSPPSGDHTEAFF
TGTGCCAGCTCACCACCGTCCGGGGATCACACTGAAGCTTTCTTT
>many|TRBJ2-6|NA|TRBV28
CASSLSTGANVLTF
TGTGCCAGCAGCCTCAGCACTGGGGCCAACGTCCTGACTTTC
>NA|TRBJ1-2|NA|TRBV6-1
CASGAVGLGYTF
TGTGCCAGCGGGGCCGTGGGACTTGGCTACACCTTC
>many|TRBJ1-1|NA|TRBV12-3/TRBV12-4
CAIEKFRTEAFF
TGTGCCATCGAAAAATTCAGGACTGAAGCTTTCTTT
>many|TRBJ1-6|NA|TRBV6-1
CASSEGPITPLHF
TGTGCCAGCAGTGAGGGCCCAATTACACCCCTCCACTTT
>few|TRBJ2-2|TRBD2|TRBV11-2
CASSLDLGLAGFTGELFF
TGTGCCAGCAGCTTAGATTTAGGACTAGCGGGATTCACCGGGGAGCTGTTTTTT
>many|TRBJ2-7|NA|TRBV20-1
CSARVSDMIYEQYF
TGCAGTGCTAGAGTGAGCGACATGATCTACGAGCAGTACTTC
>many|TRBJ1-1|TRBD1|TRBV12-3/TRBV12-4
CASRYRGNTEAFF
TGTGCCAGCAGATACAGGGGGAACACTGAAGCTTTCTTT
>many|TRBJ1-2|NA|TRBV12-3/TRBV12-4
CASSLSLVGNYGYTF
TGTGCCAGCAGTTTATCCCTTGTGGGCAACTATGGCTACACCTTC
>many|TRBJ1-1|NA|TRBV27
CASSFANRGTEAFF
TGTGCCAGCAGTTTCGCAAATAGGGGCACTGAAGCTTTCTTT
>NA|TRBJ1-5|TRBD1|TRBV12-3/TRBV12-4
CASAPGDSSNQPQHF
TGTGCCAGCGCCCCGGGGGACAGTTCCAATCAGCCCCAGCATTTT
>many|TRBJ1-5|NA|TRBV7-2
CASSLREGQPQHF
TGTGCCAGCAGCTTAAGGGAGGGGCAGCCCCAGCATTTT
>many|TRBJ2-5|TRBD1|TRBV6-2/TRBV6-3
CASSPTGMKTQYF
TGTGCCAGCAGTCCGACAGGGATGAAGACCCAGTACTTC
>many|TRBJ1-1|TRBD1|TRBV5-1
CASSFRGRTNTEAFF
TGCGCCAGCAGCTTCAGGGGGCGGACGAACACTGAAGCTTTCTTT
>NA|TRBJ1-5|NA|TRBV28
CASSPDSLSNQPQHF
TGTGCCAGCAGCCCGGACAGCCTAAGCAATCAGCCCCAGCATTTT
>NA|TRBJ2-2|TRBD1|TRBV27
CASRTGTGSNGELFF
TGTGCCAGCAGGACCGGGACAGGGAGTAACGGGGAGCTGTTTTTT
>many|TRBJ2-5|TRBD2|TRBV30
CAQSLAGGGETQYF
TGTGCCCAGTCACTAGCGGGAGGAGGAGAGACCCAGTACTTC
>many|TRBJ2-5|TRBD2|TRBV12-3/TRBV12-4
CASRPGGITSLETQYF
TGTGCCAGCCGTCCGGGAGGGATCACTAGTCTCGAGACCCAGTACTTC
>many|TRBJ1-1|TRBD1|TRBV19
CASTSGTANTEAFF
TGTGCCAGTACCTCCGGGACAGCGAACACTGAAGCTTTCTTT
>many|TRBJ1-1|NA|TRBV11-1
CASSLAGTGGNTEAFF
TGTGCCAGCAGCTTAGCGGGTACGGGGGGTAACACTGAAGCTTTCTTT
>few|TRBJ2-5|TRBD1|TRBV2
CAGQGEETQYF
TGTGCCGGACAGGGGGAAGAGACCCAGTACTTC
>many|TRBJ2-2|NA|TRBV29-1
CSVESGGELFF
TGCAGCGTTGAAAGTGGCGGGGAGCTGTTTTTT
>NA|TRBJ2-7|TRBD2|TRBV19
CASSLSGGRTYEQYF
TGTGCCAGTAGTCTCTCGGGAGGTCGTACCTACGAGCAGTACTTC
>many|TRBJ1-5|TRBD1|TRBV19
CASKKTGLVDQPQHF
TGTGCCAGTAAGAAGACAGGGCTTGTTGATCAGCCCCAGCATTTT
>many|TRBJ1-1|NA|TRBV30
CAWSEGVGNVNTEAFF
TGTGCCTGGAGTGAGGGTGTAGGAAATGTGAACACTGAAGCTTTCTTT
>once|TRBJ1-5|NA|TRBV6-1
CASSERSHSAPQHF
TGTGCCAGCAGTGAACGATCCCATAGTGCGCCCCAGCATTTT
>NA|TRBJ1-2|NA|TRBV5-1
CASSLAGLETYGYTF
TGCGCCAGCAGCTTGGCCGGTTTAGAAACCTATGGCTACACCTTC
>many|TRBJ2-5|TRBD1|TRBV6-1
CASRRQGSRETQYF
TGTGCCAGCAGGAGACAGGGGTCGAGGGAGACCCAGTACTTC
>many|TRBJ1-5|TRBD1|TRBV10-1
CASGQGRQPQHF
TGCGCCAGTGGACAGGGCCGTCAGCCCCAGCATTTT
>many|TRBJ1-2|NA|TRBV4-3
CASSQSSGQNYGYTF
TGCGCCAGCAGCCAATCTTCGGGTCAGAACTATGGCTACACCTTC
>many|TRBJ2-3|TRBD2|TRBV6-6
CASGTSGAGWLAHSTDTQYF
TGTGCCAGCGGGACTAGCGGGGCCGGCTGGCTGGCCCATAGCACAGATACGCAGTATTTT
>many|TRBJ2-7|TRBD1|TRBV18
CASSQDRYYEQYF
TGTGCCAGCTCTCAGGACAGGTACTACGAGCAGTACTTC
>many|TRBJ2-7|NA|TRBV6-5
CASSPSTGIYEQYF
TGTGCCAGCAGCCCTTCGACAGGTATCTACGAGCAGTACTTC
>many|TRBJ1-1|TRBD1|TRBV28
CASRNPDRVEAFF
TGTGCCAGCAGGAACCCCGACAGGGTCGAAGCTTTCTTT
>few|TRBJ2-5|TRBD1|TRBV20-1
CSVWDRAKETQYF
TGCAGTGTCTGGGACAGGGCCAAAGAGACCCAGTACTTC
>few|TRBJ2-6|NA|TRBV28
CASTSGISGANVLTF
TGTGCCAGCACTAGTGGGATCTCTGGGGCCAACGTCCTGACTTTC
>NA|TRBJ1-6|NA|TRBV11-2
CASSSDKGPLLRRNSPLHF
TGTGCCAGCAGCTCAGACAAGGGACCGCTGCTACGTCGTAATTCACCCCTCCACTTT
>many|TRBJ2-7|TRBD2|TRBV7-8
CASSGAGGPYEQYF
TGTGCCAGCAGCGGAGCGGGAGGCCCCTACGAGCAGTACTTC
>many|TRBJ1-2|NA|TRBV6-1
CASSDQTEALYGYTF
TGTGCCAGCAGTGATCAGACAGAGGCGCTGTATGGCTACACCTTC
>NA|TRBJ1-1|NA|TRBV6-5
CASSYFSQGNTEAFF
TGTGCCAGCAGTTACTTCAGTCAGGGGAACACTGAAGCTTTCTTT
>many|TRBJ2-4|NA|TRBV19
CASSLGLQLAKNIQYF
TGTGCCAGTAGTTTAGGCCTGCAACTAGCCAAAAACATTCAGTACTTC
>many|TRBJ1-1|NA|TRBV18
CASSPPTRANTEAFF
TGTGCCAGCTCACCACCAACCAGGGCAAACACTGAAGCTTTCTTT
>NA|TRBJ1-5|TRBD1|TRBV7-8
CASSLVEGAVSNQPQHF
TGTGCCAGCAGCTTAGTCGAGGGGGCTGTCAGCAATCAGCCCCAGCATTTT
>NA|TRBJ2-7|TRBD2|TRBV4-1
CASSQGTSGLVWSYEQYF
TGCGCCAGCAGCCAAGGGACTAGCGGGCTCGTTTGGTCCTACGAGCAGTACTTC
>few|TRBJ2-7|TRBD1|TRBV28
CASSLWGDRAYEQYF
TGTGCCAGCAGTTTATGGGGGGACAGGGCCTACGAGCAGTACTTC
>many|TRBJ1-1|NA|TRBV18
CASSPRENTEAFF
TGTGCCAGCTCACCACGGGAGAACACTGAAGCTTTCTTT
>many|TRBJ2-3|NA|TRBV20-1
CSAIREPRSSDTQYF
TGCAGTGCTATCCGGGAGCCCAGATCATCAGATACGCAGTATTTT
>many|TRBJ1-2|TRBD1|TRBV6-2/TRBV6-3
CASSSKLGQGYPPNYGYTF
TGTGCCAGCAGTTCAAAACTCGGACAGGGCTACCCCCCTAACTATGGCTACACCTTC
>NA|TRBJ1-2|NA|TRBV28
CAISLNYGYIF
TGTGCCATCAGCCTTAACTATGGCTACATCTTC
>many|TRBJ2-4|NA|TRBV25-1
CASSEDQSGTKNIQYF
TGTGCCAGCAGTGAAGATCAGAGCGGCACCAAAAACATTCAGTACTTC
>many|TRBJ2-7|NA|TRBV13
CASSLRSGPEQYF
TGTGCCAGCAGCTTACGGTCAGGGCCCGAGCAGTACTTC
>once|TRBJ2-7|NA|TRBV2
CASSEAGEEIPYEQYF
TGTGCCAGCAGTGAAGCGGGGGAGGAAATTCCCTACGAGCAGTACTTC
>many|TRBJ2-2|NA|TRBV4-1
CASSQEGGRGWLFF
TGCGCCAGCAGCCAAGAGGGAGGACGGGGGTGGTTGTTTTTT
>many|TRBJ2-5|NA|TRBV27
CASSSTYQETQYF
TGTGCCAGCAGTTCGACGTACCAAGAGACCCAGTACTTC
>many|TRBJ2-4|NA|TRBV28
CASNPDTFKNIQYF
TGTGCCAGCAACCCGGACACTTTCAAAAACATTCAGTACTTC